Sequencing of this T cell receptor beta chain was carried out in a study of beta chain features in type 1 diabetes. Points from the study as a whole: Fewer junction insertions and more nucleotide deletions appeared in type 1 diabetes patients. In all four CD4+ subsets, TCRB CDR3 length was significantly, moderately reduced in type 1 diabetes.

Trimming took 4 bases from V and 3 from J, leaving 10 bases between them. The CDR3 loop spans 13 amino acids. CDR1 is GTSNPN, CDR2 SVGIG, per germline (reference sequence). Regarding this clone: Its specificity is unknown.

Sequenced material consisted of expressed TCRB transcripts (all of the isolated RNA was reverse transcribed). Libraries were prepared by immunoSEQ multiplex PCR; TCRdb keeps only in-frame clonotypes and omits some of them. This table holds about 240,000 clones, approximately 14% found once. A heparinised blood draw that averaged around 100 mL was obtained once from each donor. Researchers reported sorting CD4+ naive, central memory, regulatory and stem cell-like memory cells via CD45RO/CCR7/CD25/CD127/CD95/CD27. The authors obtained over 98% purity in all sorted populations. The chain combines TRBV30 with TRBJ1-5, with a tentative D call TRBD1 (5 bases). The TCR comes from a young man with type 1 diabetes. The specimen was naive CD4+ T cells from blood. This CDR3 is CAWTQGFNQPQHF. In DNA, the CDR3 is TGTGCCTGGACGCAGGGTTTCAATCAGCCCCAGCATTTT.